This T cell receptor (beta chain) was sequenced during a study of radiotherapy plus CTLA-4 blockade in lung cancer. CDR3 length: 13 amino acids. Germline CDR1 is SGDLS and CDR2 is YYNGEE. V was clipped by 8 bases and J by 0 bases, with 8 bases between them. Repertoires were generated with immunoSEQ multiplex PCR, while TCRdb's copy carries only in-frame clones and drops some. The table lists roughly 92,000 clones, approximately 86% of them singletons. The origin of this receptor is a human donor with non-small cell lung cancer who had a partial response to radiotherapy plus ipilimumab. The specimen comprised peripheral blood, sampled from a patient treated with radiotherapy plus ipilimumab. This sequence joins TRBV9 and TRBJ1-4; no definite D call. This CDR3 reads CASGPATNEKLFF. The CDR3 DNA reads as TGTGCCAGTGGGCCGGCAACTAATGAAAAACTGTTTTTT.